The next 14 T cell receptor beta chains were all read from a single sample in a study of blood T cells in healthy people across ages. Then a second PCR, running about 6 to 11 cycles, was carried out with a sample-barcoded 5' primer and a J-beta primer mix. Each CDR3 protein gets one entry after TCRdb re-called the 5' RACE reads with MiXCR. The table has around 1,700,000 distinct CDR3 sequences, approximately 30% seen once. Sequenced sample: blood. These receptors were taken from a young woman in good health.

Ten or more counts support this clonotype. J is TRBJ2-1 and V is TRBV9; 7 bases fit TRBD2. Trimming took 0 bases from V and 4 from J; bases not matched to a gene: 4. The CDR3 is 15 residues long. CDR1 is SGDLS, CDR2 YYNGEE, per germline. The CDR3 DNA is TGTGCCAGCAGCGTAGAGCTAGCGGCTTACAATGAGCAGTTCTTC. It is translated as CASSVELAAYNEQFF.

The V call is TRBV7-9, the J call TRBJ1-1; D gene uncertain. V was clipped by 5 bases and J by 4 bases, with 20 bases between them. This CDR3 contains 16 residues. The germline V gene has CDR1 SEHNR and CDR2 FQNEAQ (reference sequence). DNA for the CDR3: TGTGCCAGCAGCCCTCCGGGCAGGAGGGTATCCACTGAAGCTTTCTTT. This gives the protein CASSPPGRRVSTEAFF.

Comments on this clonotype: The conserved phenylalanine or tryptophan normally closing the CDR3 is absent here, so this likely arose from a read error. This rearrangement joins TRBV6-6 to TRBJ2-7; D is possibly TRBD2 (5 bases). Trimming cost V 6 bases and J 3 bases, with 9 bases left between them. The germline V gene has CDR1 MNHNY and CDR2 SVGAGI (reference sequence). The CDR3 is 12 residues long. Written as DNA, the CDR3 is TGTGCCAGCAGCGAGGGCCTCTACGAGCAGTACCTC. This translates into CASSEGLYEQYL.

CDR3 nucleotide sequence: TGTGCCAGCACGGGGGACAGTAGCACAGATACGCAGTATTTT. Encoded protein: CASTGDSSTDTQYF. The rearrangement uses TRBV2 and TRBJ2-3, with a possible D match to TRBD1 (7 bases). The germline V gene has CDR1 SNHLY and CDR2 FYNNEI. The CDR3 consists of 14 residues. The V end was cut by 7 bases, the J end by 0 bases, with 11 bases between.

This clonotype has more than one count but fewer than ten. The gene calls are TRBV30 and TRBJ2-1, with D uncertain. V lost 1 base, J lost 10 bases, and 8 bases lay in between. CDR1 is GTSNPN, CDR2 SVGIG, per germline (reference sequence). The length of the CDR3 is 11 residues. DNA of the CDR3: TGTGCCTGGAGTGGGTCCTACGAGCAGTTCTTC. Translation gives CAWSGSYEQFF.

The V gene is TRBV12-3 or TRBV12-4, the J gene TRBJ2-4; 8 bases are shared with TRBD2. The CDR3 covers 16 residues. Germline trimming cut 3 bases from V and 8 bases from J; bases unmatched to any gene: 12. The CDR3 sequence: CASSFFTSGRRDIQYF. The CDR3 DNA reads TGTGCCAGCAGTTTTTTCACTAGCGGAAGACGGGACATTCAGTACTTC.

CDR3 protein: CASSDREASSTGELFF. CDR3 nucleotides: TGTGCCAGCAGTGACCGGGAGGCCTCTTCTACCGGGGAGCTGTTTTTT. The chain is built from TRBV6-1 and TRBJ2-2; TRBD2 matches at 7 bases. Germline values: CDR1 MNHNS, CDR2 SASEGT. This CDR3 contains 16 residues. After removal of 3 bases from V and 5 bases from J, the junction contained 9 bases not matched to a gene.

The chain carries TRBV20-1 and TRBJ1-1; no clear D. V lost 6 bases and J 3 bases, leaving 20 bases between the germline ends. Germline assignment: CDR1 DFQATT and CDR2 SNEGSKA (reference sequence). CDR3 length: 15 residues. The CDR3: CSASTGQRHHTEAFF. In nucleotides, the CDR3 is TGCAGTGCGTCCACCGGGCAGAGGCATCACACTGAAGCTTTCTTT.

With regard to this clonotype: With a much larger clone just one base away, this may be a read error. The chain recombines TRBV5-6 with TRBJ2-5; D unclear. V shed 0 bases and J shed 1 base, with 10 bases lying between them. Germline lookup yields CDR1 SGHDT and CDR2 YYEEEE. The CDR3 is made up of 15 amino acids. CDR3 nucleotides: TGTGCCAGCAGCTTGGCTTTTGCGTCCCAAGAGACCCAGTACTTC. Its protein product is CASSLAFASQETQYF.

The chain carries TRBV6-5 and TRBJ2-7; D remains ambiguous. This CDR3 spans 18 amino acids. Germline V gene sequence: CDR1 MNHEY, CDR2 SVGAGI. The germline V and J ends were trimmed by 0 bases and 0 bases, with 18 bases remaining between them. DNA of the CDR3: TGTGCCAGCAGTTACTCGAAGCCCGGGCCCGGGTCCTCCTACGAGCAGTACTTC. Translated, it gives CASSYSKPGPGSSYEQYF.

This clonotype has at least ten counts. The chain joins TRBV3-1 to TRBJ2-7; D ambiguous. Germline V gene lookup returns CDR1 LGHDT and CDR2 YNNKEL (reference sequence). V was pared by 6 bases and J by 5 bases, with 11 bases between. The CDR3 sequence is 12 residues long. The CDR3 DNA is TGTGCCAGCAGTCCAAGAGTACACGAGCAGTACTTC. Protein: CASSPRVHEQYF.

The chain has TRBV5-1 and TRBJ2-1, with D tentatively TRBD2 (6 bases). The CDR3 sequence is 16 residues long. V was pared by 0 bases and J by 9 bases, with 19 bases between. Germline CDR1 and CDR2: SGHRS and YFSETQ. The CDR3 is CASSLETRTLRGEQFF. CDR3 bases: TGCGCCAGCAGCTTGGAGACTAGGACTCTTAGGGGTGAGCAGTTCTTC.

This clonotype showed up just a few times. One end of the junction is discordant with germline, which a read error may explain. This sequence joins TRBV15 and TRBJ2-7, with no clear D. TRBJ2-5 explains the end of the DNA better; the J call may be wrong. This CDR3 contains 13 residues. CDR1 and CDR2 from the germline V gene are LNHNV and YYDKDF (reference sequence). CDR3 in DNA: TGTGCCGCCAGCAGAGTCTCTCAGCAGACCCAGTACTTC. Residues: CAASRVSQQTQYF.

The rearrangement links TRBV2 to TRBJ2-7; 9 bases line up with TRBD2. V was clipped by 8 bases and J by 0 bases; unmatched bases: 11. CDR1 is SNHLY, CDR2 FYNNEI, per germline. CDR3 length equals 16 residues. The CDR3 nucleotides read TGTGCCAGCCGGGTCGCTAGCGGGGACTTCTCCTACGAGCAGTACTTC. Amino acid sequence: CASRVASGDFSYEQYF.